The present T cell receptor beta chain was sequenced within a study of blood T cell repertoires in COVID-19 (dated by TCRdb to 2018 to 2020). Turning to the overall study: Collaborator samples came from the United States, Italy and Spain and covered acute and convalescent phases of COVID-19. The material from the prospective study consisted of cDNA or gDNA derived from T cells, B-cell-depleted T cells, or PBMCs. The samples were drawn from the first 160 participants of the ongoing ImmuneRACE study and from some 1,300 subjects provided by 6 global collaborators. The repertoires were made available in a free public database intended to serve as a resource for research on the immune response to SARS-CoV-2. Nearly every sample came with metadata listing a de-identified subject ID, COVID-19 status, age in years and sex. Deeply sampled blood TCRbeta repertoires from subjects exposed to, actively infected with, or recovered from COVID-19 were included in the dataset. Where available, HLA class I and class II types were taken from metadata supplied by the sample provider and were not determined by assay-based typing.

V is cut back by 5 bases and J by 4 bases, with 8 bases in the junction unmatched. The germline V gene (reference sequence) provides CDR1 SEHNR and CDR2 FQNEAQ. The CDR3 covers 15 residues, taking in both the cysteine and the phenylalanine. Solely the CDR3 DNA is kept, with 45 bases framed from the first base. A word on this clone: Its target antigen remains unknown. No much larger clone is present one base from it, and per-base qualities are unavailable.

TCRbeta CDR3 regions were amplified from genomic DNA using the immunoSEQ Assay, a bias-controlled multiplex PCR. The authors processed their data as follows. The number of nucleated cells in each sample was estimated by amplification of reference gene primers within the assay. Sequence reads were collapsed and filtered to measure the absolute abundance of every unique TCRbeta CDR3 rearrangement. For each sample, productive Simpson clonality was calculated as the square root of Simpson's diversity index over productive rearrangements. The clones in this table, taken by TCRdb from immuneACCESS, are in-frame only. Not every clone is retained; where verified, under half of the shortfall comes from an unresolved V gene, and the cause of the rest is unknown. V, J and clone size are taken as reported in that table, and D and trimming were inferred from the DNA itself. A total of some 260,000 clones appear in this sample, approximately 88% of them only once. Together, the top ten hold about 5.9% of the sample.

At one collaborating source in Seattle, patients were enrolled during active infection and were followed longitudinally through the course of disease. The collaborating institutions used their own protocols to collect whole blood in K2EDTA tubes. For TCRbeta analysis, collaborators shipped samples as frozen whole blood, isolated PBMCs, or DNA extracted from either of those sample types. Summary of the overall study and its limitations: Clinical and demographic metadata were provided uncurated, with the amount varying by source and participant.

The sequence derives from a woman under 40 with COVID-19, enrolled during active disease. The sample consisted of peripheral blood. The V gene is TRBV7-9 and the J gene is TRBJ2-1; 7 bases in between match TRBD1. At the DNA level, the sequence is TGTGCCAGCAGCCAAACAGGGGCTCGGTACAATGAGCAGTTCTTC. Translated, this is CASSQTGARYNEQFF.